Listed below are T cell receptor beta chains from one sample, sequenced in a study of CXCR3-negative and CXCR3-positive naive CD8 T cells. TCRdb re-called the 5' RACE reads; every CDR3 protein appears as one record, without DNA. The listing records tens of thousands of distinct CDR3 sequences. The sequenced sample consisted of naive CXCR3+ CD8+ T cells from blood. The receptors were sampled from a human donor in good health. Some clones in this sample may be carry-over from other donors' samples. CDR3s include the opening cysteine and the closing phenylalanine or tryptophan. The order of the fields is V gene, J gene, CDR3 protein.

TRBV7-2	TRBJ2-7	CASSPRRGGEYEQYF
TRBV27	TRBJ1-3	CASSLPCFPGNTIYF
TRBV12-3/TRBV12-4	TRBJ2-7	CASRTDRLEQYF
TRBV5-1	TRBJ2-7	CASSFSYSYEQYF
TRBV29-1	TRBJ2-1	CSVEQGANEQFF
TRBV7-8	TRBJ2-5	CATTIGTSSQETQYF
TRBV6-5	TRBJ1-1	CASSTRQGVTEAFF
TRBV7-8	TRBJ2-1	CASSLNRTSYNEQFF
TRBV27	TRBJ1-1	CASSLAGTLNTEAFF
TRBV6-2/TRBV6-3	TRBJ2-2	CASSPTPGELFF
TRBV7-6	TRBJ2-7	CASSLRDADYEQYF
TRBV5-1	TRBJ2-7	CASSLVGTLTYEQYF
TRBV29-1	TRBJ2-2	CSVVWGTNTGELFF
TRBV7-9	TRBJ1-4	CASSFTTGGEKLFF
TRBV12-3/TRBV12-4	TRBJ2-2	CASSSRPSAGELFF
TRBV5-5	TRBJ2-2	CASSQDAGTGNTGELFF
TRBV7-2	TRBJ2-7	CASSGDRASGISNEQYF
TRBV28	TRBJ2-1	CASSFYRTSGSESEQFF
TRBV6-6	TRBJ2-7	CATHRDDSYEQYF
TRBV6-5	TRBJ1-6	CASSYDWTGNSPLHF
TRBV6-2/TRBV6-3	TRBJ2-7	CASSRYGIDEQYF
TRBV29-1	TRBJ1-2	CSARQDGKNYGYTF
TRBV4-1	TRBJ2-3	CASSQVGAYTQYF